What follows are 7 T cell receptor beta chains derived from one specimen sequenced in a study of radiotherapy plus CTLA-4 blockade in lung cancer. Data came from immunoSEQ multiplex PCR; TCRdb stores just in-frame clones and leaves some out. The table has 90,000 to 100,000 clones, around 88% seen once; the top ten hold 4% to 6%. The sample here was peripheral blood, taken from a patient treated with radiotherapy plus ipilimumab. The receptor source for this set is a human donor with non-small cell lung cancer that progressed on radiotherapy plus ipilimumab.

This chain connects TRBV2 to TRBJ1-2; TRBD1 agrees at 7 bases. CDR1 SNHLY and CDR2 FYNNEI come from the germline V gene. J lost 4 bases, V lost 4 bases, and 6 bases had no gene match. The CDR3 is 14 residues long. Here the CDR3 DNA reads TGTGCCAGCAGTGGGCCCACAGGGGTCTATGGCTACACCTTC. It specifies CASSGPTGVYGYTF.

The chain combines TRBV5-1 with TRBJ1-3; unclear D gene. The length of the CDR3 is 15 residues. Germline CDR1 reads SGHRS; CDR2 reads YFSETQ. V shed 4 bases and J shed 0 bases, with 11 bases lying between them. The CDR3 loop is CASSVDLSSGNTIYF. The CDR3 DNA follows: TGCGCCAGCAGCGTGGACCTGTCCTCTGGAAACACCATATATTTT.

The CDR3 bases are TGTGCCAGTAGTCCGGGACAGGGTAGTTGGGACACTGAAGCTTTCTTT. Protein sequence: CASSPGQGSWDTEAFF. The gene calls are TRBV19 and TRBJ1-1; TRBD1 aligns across 9 bases. The ends lost 5 bases at V and 3 bases at J; junction bases unmatched: 10. This CDR3 has 16 amino acids. The germline CDR1 and CDR2 sequences are LNHDA and SQIVND (reference sequence).

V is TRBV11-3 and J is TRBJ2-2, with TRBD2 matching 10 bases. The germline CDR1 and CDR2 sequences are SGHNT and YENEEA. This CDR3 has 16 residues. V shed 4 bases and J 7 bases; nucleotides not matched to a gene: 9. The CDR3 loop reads CASSSSGRAFGGELFF. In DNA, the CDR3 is TGTGCCAGCAGCTCAAGCGGGAGGGCCTTTGGCGGGGAGCTGTTTTTT.

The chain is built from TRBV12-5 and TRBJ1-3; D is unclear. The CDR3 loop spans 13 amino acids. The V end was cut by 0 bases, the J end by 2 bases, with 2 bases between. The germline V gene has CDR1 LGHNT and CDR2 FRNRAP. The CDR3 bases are TGTGCTAGTGGTTTGGTCCCTGGAAACACCATATATTTT. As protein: CASGLVPGNTIYF.

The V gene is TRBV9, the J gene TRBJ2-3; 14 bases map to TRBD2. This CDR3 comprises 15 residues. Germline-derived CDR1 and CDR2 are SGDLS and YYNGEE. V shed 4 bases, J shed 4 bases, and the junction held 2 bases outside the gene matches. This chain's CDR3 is CASSTTSGRADTQYF. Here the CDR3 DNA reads TGTGCCAGCAGCACGACTAGCGGGAGGGCAGATACGCAGTATTTT.

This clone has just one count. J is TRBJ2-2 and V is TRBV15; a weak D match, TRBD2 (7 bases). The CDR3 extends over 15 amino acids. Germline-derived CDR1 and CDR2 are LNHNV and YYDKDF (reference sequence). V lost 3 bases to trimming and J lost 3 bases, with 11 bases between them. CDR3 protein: CATSRGGPDTGELFF. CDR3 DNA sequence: TGTGCCACCAGCAGGGGGGGGCCGGACACCGGGGAGCTGTTTTTT.